The sequence of this T cell receptor beta chain was determined in a study of blood T cell repertoires in COVID-19. Whole-study context: Samples of COVID-19 (acute and convalescent) were obtained from the United States, Italy and Spain. The analysed material was cDNA or gDNA that came from T cells, B-cell-depleted T cells, or PBMCs.

Authors' analysis steps: Amplification with reference gene primers provided the estimates of nucleated cell counts. Data came from immunoSEQ multiplex PCR; TCRdb stores just in-frame clones and leaves some out. The V and J calls and clone size are taken from that table; D and trimming were inferred from the DNA. Of approximately 360,000 clones listed, around 90% are singletons. V dropped 5 bases and J dropped 4; count of bases not matched to a gene: 7. The germline V gene has CDR1 SGHVS and CDR2 FQNEAQ. CDR3 length: 14 residues. This clonotype originated in a man aged 18 to 29 with active or convalescent COVID-19. V and J are TRBV7-8 and TRBJ2-5, with 7 positions matching TRBD1. Source material: peripheral blood. CDR3 loop: CASSPRDRTETQYF. Here the CDR3 DNA reads TGTGCCAGCAGCCCGAGGGACAGAACAGAGACCCAGTACTTC.